Given below is one T cell receptor (beta chain) in context. The entry originates in a study of blood T cell repertoires in COVID-19. As for the study in general: T cells, B-cell-depleted T cells, or PBMCs supplied cDNA or gDNA.

Original analysis: Estimates of nucleated cell counts were drawn from the amplification of reference gene primers. The assay was immunoSEQ multiplex PCR, and TCRdb's table has in-frame clones only and misses some. That table gives V, J and clone size, and the DNA gave D and trimming. The sample holds approximately 72,000 clones; less than 85% are singletons and the top ten take 15% to 20%. The CDR3 has 15 residues. Germline V lookup: CDR1 SGHDT, CDR2 YYEEEE. Trimming took off 1 base at V and 7 bases at J, with 14 bases between the two ends. The clonotype originates from an elderly woman with acute or convalescent COVID-19. This chain connects TRBV5-6 to TRBJ2-2; possibly TRBD1 for D (5 bases). The material sequenced was peripheral blood. The CDR3 sequence: CASSLMGPRSGELFF. The CDR3 DNA follows: TGTGCCAGCAGCTTGATGGGGCCCAGAAGCGGGGAGCTGTTTTTT. The full variable domain, its missing parts supplied by reference TRBV5-6 and TRBJ2-2, is DAGVTQSPTHLIKTRGQQVTLRCSPKSGHDTVSWYQQALGQGPQFIFQYYEEEERQRGNFPDRFSGHQFPNYSSELNVNALLLGDSALYLCASSLMGPRSGELFFGEGSRLTVL.